This is a list of T cell receptor beta chains from one sample in a study of blood T cell repertoires in COVID-19. Assay used: immunoSEQ multiplex PCR; TCRdb lists only in-frame clones, some missing. The sample lists 150,000 to 200,000 clones; 80% to 90% were seen once. The source material was peripheral blood. The source is a human donor in a cohort sampled during active COVID-19. Each CDR3 is given with its conserved first and last residue. A D gene is named only where the DNA matches it firmly. The listing skips clone size in some rows; elsewhere it reads once, few, many or a size class.

abundance: NA
d_gene: NA
v_gene: TRBV19
j_gene: TRBJ1-2
CDR3nt: TGTGCCAGCGGCGACTTCTATGGCTACACCTTC
CDR3aa: CASGDFYGYTF

abundance: once
d_gene: NA
v_gene: TRBV6-2/TRBV6-3
j_gene: TRBJ2-5
CDR3nt: TGTGCCAGCAGTTCCGCCGGGACCCAGTACTTC
CDR3aa: CASSSAGTQYF

abundance: few
d_gene: NA
v_gene: TRBV11-2
j_gene: TRBJ2-4
CDR3nt: TGTGCCAGCAGCCGCTGTCAGGTAAACAAAAACATTCAGTACTTC
CDR3aa: CASSRCQVNKNIQYF

abundance: few
d_gene: NA
v_gene: TRBV5-1
j_gene: TRBJ2-1
CDR3nt: TGCGCCAGCAGCGCAAACACCCAGTACAATGAGCAGTTCTTC
CDR3aa: CASSANTQYNEQFF

abundance: NA
d_gene: NA
v_gene: TRBV19
j_gene: TRBJ2-5
CDR3nt: TGTGCCAGTAGTAGGGCCATCAGGGAGACCCAGTACTTC
CDR3aa: CASSRAIRETQYF

abundance: NA
d_gene: TRBD1
v_gene: TRBV19
j_gene: TRBJ2-6
CDR3nt: TGTGCCAGTAGTGTACACAGGGGTCCTGGGGCCAACGTCCTGACTTTC
CDR3aa: CASSVHRGPGANVLTF

abundance: once
d_gene: TRBD1
v_gene: TRBV18
j_gene: TRBJ2-5
CDR3nt: TGTGCCAGCACCTCTCTGACCGGGACAGGGGCAGAGACCCAGTACTTC
CDR3aa: CASTSLTGTGAETQYF

abundance: NA
d_gene: NA
v_gene: TRBV28
j_gene: TRBJ1-6
CDR3nt: TGTGCCAGCAGCTTGACAGGCCCTCGAGGTTCACCCCTCCACTTT
CDR3aa: CASSLTGPRGSPLHF

abundance: NA
d_gene: NA
v_gene: TRBV28
j_gene: TRBJ1-2
CDR3nt: TGTGCCAGCAGTTTATCAACCCCCCGGGGAGACGGCTACACCTTC
CDR3aa: CASSLSTPRGDGYTF

abundance: NA
d_gene: TRBD2
v_gene: TRBV7-8
j_gene: TRBJ2-7
CDR3nt: TGTGCCAGCAGCTTAGTGCCGTTTGCGGGACTAGCGGACTACGAGCAGTACTTC
CDR3aa: CASSLVPFAGLADYEQYF

abundance: NA
d_gene: TRBD2
v_gene: TRBV7-9
j_gene: TRBJ2-7
CDR3nt: TGTGCCAGCAGCAGGGCTAGCGGGGGGTACTACGAGCAGTACTTC
CDR3aa: CASSRASGGYYEQYF

abundance: NA
d_gene: TRBD1
v_gene: TRBV5-1
j_gene: TRBJ1-3
CDR3nt: TGCGCCAGCAGCTTGGAGGGGGCCCTCTCTGGAAACACCATATATTTT
CDR3aa: CASSLEGALSGNTIYF

abundance: once
d_gene: NA
v_gene: TRBV19
j_gene: TRBJ2-1
CDR3nt: TGTGCCAGTAGTATAGGGGCGGGGGCGGCCTACAATGAGCAGTTCTTC
CDR3aa: CASSIGAGAAYNEQFF

abundance: NA
d_gene: NA
v_gene: TRBV18
j_gene: TRBJ2-3
CDR3nt: TGTGCCAGCTCACTTCAGGGTTCAGATACGCAGTATTTT
CDR3aa: CASSLQGSDTQYF

abundance: NA
d_gene: NA
v_gene: TRBV10-3
j_gene: TRBJ2-3
CDR3nt: TGTGCCATCAGGGATGGACAGACTAGCACAGATACGCAGTATTTT
CDR3aa: CAIRDGQTSTDTQYF

abundance: NA
d_gene: TRBD1
v_gene: TRBV2
j_gene: TRBJ1-1
CDR3nt: TGTGCCAGCAGTGAAGCGCCACAGGGGAGGGCTTTCTTT
CDR3aa: CASSEAPQGRAFF

abundance: NA
d_gene: TRBD2
v_gene: TRBV6-2/TRBV6-3
j_gene: TRBJ2-2
CDR3nt: TGTGCCAGCAGTACTAGCGGGGGGGCCGGGGAGCTGTTTTTT
CDR3aa: CASSTSGGAGELFF

abundance: NA
d_gene: NA
v_gene: TRBV4-3
j_gene: TRBJ2-7
CDR3nt: TGCGCCAGCAGCCAGGGCGGGGCAAACTACGAGCAGTACTTC
CDR3aa: CASSQGGANYEQYF

abundance: few
d_gene: NA
v_gene: TRBV7-2
j_gene: TRBJ1-4
CDR3nt: TGTGCCAGCAGCCTTACGGGGGGGGCTAATGAAAAACTGTTTTTT
CDR3aa: CASSLTGGANEKLFF

abundance: NA
d_gene: TRBD1
v_gene: TRBV7-9
j_gene: TRBJ2-7
CDR3nt: TGTGCCAGCAGCTCTAGTTATGGACAGGGGTCCTACGAGCAGTACTTC
CDR3aa: CASSSSYGQGSYEQYF

abundance: NA
d_gene: NA
v_gene: TRBV12-3/TRBV12-4
j_gene: TRBJ1-1
CDR3nt: NA
CDR3aa: CASSLAVGRGTFF